Listed here are 17 T cell receptor beta chains from one sample, sequenced in a study of cytomegalovirus exposure and HLA in healthy donors. It was with 60 Vbeta and 13 Jbeta primers that the PCR ran. Generated by immunoSEQ multiplex PCR, the TCRdb table keeps only in-frame clones and is missing some. The sample has fewer than 200,000 clones, more than 65% seen once. Sequencing was done on a sample of PBMCs. These receptors were taken from a female donor in good health and CMV-seronegative.

The genes are TRBV30 and TRBJ2-7; TRBD1 matches at 7 bases. After removal of 2 bases from V and 1 base from J, the junction contained 2 bases not matched to a gene. CDR3 length: 13 residues. CDR1 and CDR2 from the germline V gene are GTSNPN and SVGIG (reference sequence). This chain's CDR3 is CAWSLGQSYEQYF. For the CDR3, the DNA is TGTGCCTGGAGTTTGGGACAGTCCTACGAGCAGTACTTC.

This sequence joins TRBV12-5 and TRBJ2-7; the D gene is possibly TRBD2 (6 bases). Germline V gene lookup returns CDR1 LGHNT and CDR2 FRNRAP. The CDR3 is 11 amino acids. Deletions cut 7 bases from V and 7 bases from J, with 11 bases between. As DNA, the CDR3 is TGTGCTAGTGAGTCTGCGGGGGAGCAGTACTTC. It encodes CASESAGEQYF.

This chain uses TRBV5-6 with TRBJ2-7; no definite D call. Trimming removed 6 bases at V and 0 bases at J, with 13 bases between. The CDR3 runs 14 residues. CDR1 is SGHDT, CDR2 YYEEEE, per germline. CDR3 DNA sequence: TGTGCCAGCACCAGACAACTCCTCTCCTACGAGCAGTACTTC. This sequence encodes CASTRQLLSYEQYF. Full variable domain (rest looked up from reference TRBV5-6 and TRBJ2-7): DAGVTQSPTHLIKTRGQQVTLRCSPKSGHDTVSWYQQALGQGPQFIFQYYEEEERQRGNFPDRFSGHQFPNYSSELNVNALLLGDSALYLCASTRQLLSYEQYFGPGTRLTVT.

The V call is TRBV13, the J call TRBJ2-1; 11 bases align to TRBD2. The junction had 8 bases not matched to a gene; V was cut back by 5 bases and J by 8 bases. CDR1 and CDR2 (germline): PRHDT, FYEKMQ (reference sequence). The CDR3 loop spans 15 amino acids. CDR3 bases: TGTGCCAGCAGCCTCGGTAGCGGGGGGGCAGATGAGCAGTTCTTC. Translation: CASSLGSGGADEQFF. The variable domain in full, completed from reference TRBV13 and TRBJ2-1, reads AAGVIQSPRHLIKEKRETATLKCYPIPRHDTVYWYQQGPGQDPQFLISFYEKMQSDKGSIPDRFSAQQFSDYHSELNMSSLELGDSALYFCASSLGSGGADEQFFGPGTRLTVL.

This clone was seen a single time. In nucleotides, the CDR3 is TGTGCCAGCAGAACAGGGGACAGCCAGCCCCAGCATTTT. Encoded protein: CASRTGDSQPQHF. This chain uses TRBV6-5 with TRBJ1-5; 7 bases map to TRBD1. The germline CDR1 and CDR2 sequences are MNHEY and SVGAGI. The CDR3 loop spans 13 amino acids. After removal of 6 bases from V and 7 bases from J, the junction contained 6 bases not matched to a gene.

V gene TRBV2 combines with J gene TRBJ2-2, with TRBD2 identical over 11 bases. Losses at the gene ends were 3 bases for V and 3 bases for J; bases not matched to a gene: 12. Germline CDR1 SNHLY, CDR2 FYNNEI. The CDR3 length is 19 residues. The CDR3 protein is CASSDPVAGGRRDTGELFF. The CDR3 DNA reads TGTGCCAGCAGTGATCCCGTAGCGGGGGGGCGAAGGGACACCGGGGAGCTGTTTTTT.

V is TRBV25-1 and J is TRBJ2-7; 10 bases match TRBD1. Looked up from germline, CDR1 is MGHDK and CDR2 is SYGVNS. This CDR3 spans 12 amino acids. Losses at the gene ends were 3 bases for V and 8 bases for J; bases not matched to a gene: 1. Here the CDR3 reads CASSEGQGKQYF. The CDR3 coding sequence is TGTGCCAGCAGTGAGGGACAGGGGAAGCAGTACTTC.

The chain employs TRBV28 and TRBJ2-7; maybe TRBD2 (6 bases). The CDR3 has 15 residues. V was trimmed by 5 bases and J by 3 bases, leaving 17 bases between them. CDR1 is MDHEN, CDR2 SYDVKM, per germline. The CDR3 DNA follows: TGTGCCAGCAGTCCGGAGGGACGGTCGAACTACGAGCAGTACTTC. Protein product: CASSPEGRSNYEQYF.

The gene calls are TRBV2 and TRBJ2-7; the D gene is possibly TRBD2 (6 bases). This CDR3 comprises 12 residues. Per the germline V gene, CDR1 is SNHLY and CDR2 is FYNNEI. V shed 7 bases and J shed 6 bases, with 13 bases lying between them. The CDR3 spells CASTLAGGEQYF. For the CDR3, the DNA is TGTGCCAGCACCCTGGCCGGGGGCGAGCAGTACTTC.

J is TRBJ1-2 and V is TRBV5-1; 8 positions agree with TRBD1. Unmatched junction bases numbered 6, after V lost 3 bases and J lost 8 bases. Germline loops: CDR1 SGHRS, CDR2 YFSETQ. This CDR3 has 13 residues. This CDR3 is CASSYTQGGGYTF. The DNA of the CDR3 is TGCGCCAGCAGCTACACACAGGGGGGAGGCTACACCTTC.

The rearrangement links TRBV11-3 to TRBJ2-1; 11 bases match TRBD2. J gave up 2 bases and V 5 bases, and 5 bases lay outside the gene matches. Germline V CDR1 and CDR2: SGHNT, YENEEA. CDR3 length equals 16 residues. CDR3 coding DNA: TGTGCCAGCAGCGAGCTACTAGCGGGGGCCTACAATGAGCAGTTCTTC. Encoded protein: CASSELLAGAYNEQFF.

In this sample, this clone turned up a few times. The J gene is TRBJ2-7, the V gene TRBV7-9; 8 bases agree with TRBD1. This CDR3 is 17 amino acids long. Trimming at V came to 5 bases and at J to 3 bases, leaving 15 bases not matched to a gene. In germline, CDR1 is SEHNR, CDR2 FQNEAQ (reference sequence). The CDR3 reads CASSAHPNDRGLYEQYF. The DNA of the CDR3 is TGTGCCAGCAGCGCGCACCCCAATGACAGGGGCCTCTACGAGCAGTACTTC.

The V gene is TRBV5-1, the J gene TRBJ2-1, with 10 nucleotides matching TRBD1. Losses at the gene ends were 3 bases for V and 5 bases for J; bases not matched to a gene: 8. The length of the CDR3 is 16 residues. Per germline, CDR1 SGHRS and CDR2 YFSETQ. CDR3 in amino acids: CASSWTGTGVNNEQFF. CDR3 nucleotide sequence: TGCGCCAGCAGCTGGACTGGGACAGGGGTCAACAATGAGCAGTTCTTC.

This clone was counted a few times. The chain uses TRBV5-6 and TRBJ2-7; no firm D call. The V and J ends lost 4 bases and 7 bases respectively, with 9 bases between them. This CDR3 comprises 11 residues. CDR1 and CDR2 (germline): SGHDT, YYEEEE. CDR3: CASSTSGEQYF. CDR3 coding DNA: TGTGCCAGCAGCACTTCAGGAGAGCAGTACTTC.

The rearrangement joins TRBV6-5 to TRBJ1-2, with TRBD1 matching over 7 bases. The CDR3 sequence is 12 residues long. The junction had 4 bases not matched to a gene; V was cut back by 5 bases and J by 7 bases. Germline V lookup: CDR1 MNHEY, CDR2 SVGAGI. The CDR3 DNA reads as TGTGCCAGCAGTACGGACAGGACTGGCTACACCTTC. Translated, it gives CASSTDRTGYTF.

The genes are TRBV4-2 and TRBJ2-5, with D unresolved. Trimming took 1 base from V and 2 from J, leaving 8 bases between them. CDR1 LGHNA and CDR2 YNFKEQ come from the germline V gene. The CDR3 is 14 amino acids. CDR3 protein: CASSQGRLQETQYF. The CDR3 DNA reads TGTGCCAGCAGCCAAGGGCGGCTTCAAGAGACCCAGTACTTC.

The chain links TRBV28 to TRBJ1-1; no clear D. The CDR3 is made up of 12 amino acids. Trimming removed 3 bases at V and 10 bases at J, with 12 bases between. Per the germline V gene, CDR1 is MDHEN and CDR2 is SYDVKM. The CDR3 DNA follows: TGTGCCAGCAGTTTGTTTTCCCGGGGAGCTTTCTTT. Encoded protein: CASSLFSRGAFF.